Listed below are T cell receptor beta chains from one sample, sequenced in a study of cytomegalovirus exposure and HLA in healthy donors. Some clones are missing from TCRdb's copy, which holds only in-frame ones; the method was immunoSEQ multiplex PCR. Counted here are approximately 190,000 clones, 87% occurring once; the ten biggest clones make up about 1.2%. Sequences were obtained from PBMCs. All receptors come from a man aged 30 to 39 in good health and CMV-seronegative. The CDR3 runs from the conserved cysteine through the conserved F or W.

j_call v_call cdr3_aa
TRBJ1-5 TRBV19 CASSWGTGNQPQHF
TRBJ1-3 TRBV2 CASGPGQPSGNTIYF
TRBJ2-6 TRBV7-9 CASSSFGLGFGSGANVLTF
TRBJ2-1 TRBV6-1 CASSDVVAGAIEQFF
TRBJ2-7 TRBV5-6 CASSSGYSYEQYF
TRBJ1-5 TRBV19 CASSIPGAWPQHF
TRBJ2-5 TRBV6-1 CASSGPVGTRQETQYF
TRBJ2-2 TRBV10-2 CASVAANTGELFF
TRBJ2-5 TRBV7-2 CASSPRQGETQYF
TRBJ1-1 TRBV5-1 CASSLEGAWTEAFF
TRBJ1-1 TRBV6-1 CASSELLNTEAFF
TRBJ1-4 TRBV6-5 CASSYSTPYNEKLFF
TRBJ1-3 TRBV5-6 CASSLVGRTSSGNTIYF
TRBJ1-2 TRBV27 CASSFEGRRGYTF
TRBJ1-5 TRBV2 CASSDLRYSNQPQHF
TRBJ2-1 TRBV29-1 CSVFHREKNEQFF
TRBJ2-2 TRBV9 CASNSGGAGELFF
TRBJ2-3 TRBV5-1 CASSLDRGGTDTQYF
TRBJ1-1 TRBV2 CASSEAGQGVGNTEAFF
TRBJ2-1 TRBV11-2 CASSSGLAGGFYNEQFF
TRBJ1-1 TRBV29-1 CSASQGAGMNTEAFF
TRBJ2-3 TRBV28 CASNPTPSTDTQYF
TRBJ2-1 TRBV7-2 CASSPGLAYEQFF
TRBJ2-7 TRBV6-5 CASGRGTYEQYF
TRBJ2-5 TRBV7-6 CASRLAGGTETQYF
- TRBV4-2 CASSQEIALSSYEQYF
TRBJ2-5 TRBV18 CASSPTRQEYETQYF
- TRBV7-2 CASSYRDSTYEQYF
TRBJ2-3 TRBV5-6 CASRLWGSGADTQYF
TRBJ1-2 TRBV19 CASTANRGGGYTF
TRBJ2-7 TRBV6-1 CASRLETYEQYF
TRBJ2-7 TRBV7-2 CASSLTGYEQYF
TRBJ2-4 TRBV19 CASSHGQGKNIQYF
TRBJ2-3 TRBV4-2 CASSQTSAADTQYF
TRBJ2-3 TRBV2 CASSPLGSGGTDTQYF
TRBJ2-5 TRBV4-1 CASSQDSSATSQETQYF
TRBJ1-4 TRBV6-1 CASSDFLQGVVEKLFF
TRBJ2-1 TRBV6-6 CANGPSDEQFF
TRBJ1-2 TRBV9 CASSGGDYGYTF
TRBJ2-7 TRBV19 CASSARGYYYEQYF
TRBJ2-7 TRBV5-1 CASSAGLTPYEQYF
TRBJ2-2 TRBV30 CAWTGLALNTGELFF